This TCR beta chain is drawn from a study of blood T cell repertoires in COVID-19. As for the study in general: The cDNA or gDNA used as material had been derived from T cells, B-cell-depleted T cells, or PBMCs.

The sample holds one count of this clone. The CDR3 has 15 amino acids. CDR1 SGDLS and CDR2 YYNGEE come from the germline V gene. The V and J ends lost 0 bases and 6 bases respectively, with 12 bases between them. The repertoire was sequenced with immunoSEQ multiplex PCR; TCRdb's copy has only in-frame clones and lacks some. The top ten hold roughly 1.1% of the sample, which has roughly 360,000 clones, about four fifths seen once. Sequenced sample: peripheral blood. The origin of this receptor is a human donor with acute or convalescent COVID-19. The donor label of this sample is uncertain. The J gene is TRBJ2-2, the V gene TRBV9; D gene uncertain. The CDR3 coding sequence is TGTGCCAGCAGCGTAGATCGGGTTAACGCCGGGGAGCTGTTTTTT. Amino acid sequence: CASSVDRVNAGELFF.